This T cell receptor beta chain was captured by sequencing in a study of T cell changes during pregnancy in multiple sclerosis. Assay: immunoSEQ multiplex PCR; the TCRdb copy retains only in-frame clones and omits some. The sample comprises around 57,000 clones, 80% to 95% of which are singletons, and approximately 6.1% rests with the top ten. The length of the CDR3 is 16 residues. Germline CDR1 reads SGHDT; CDR2 reads YYEEEE. V trimming: 4 bases; J trimming: 4 bases; junction bases outside the gene matches: 11. The gene calls are TRBV5-6 and TRBJ2-7; TRBD2 aligns across 10 bases. The sample was peripheral blood, taken in the third trimester of pregnancy. This receptor was identified in a female donor in good health, enrolled as a control in a pregnancy study. The CDR3 protein is CASSRGTSAFGYEQYF. The CDR3 coding sequence is TGTGCCAGCAGCCGCGGGACTAGCGCTTTTGGATACGAGCAGTACTTC.